This TCR beta chain was retrieved from a study of blood T cell repertoires in COVID-19. Study context: Samples representing acute and convalescent COVID-19 were sourced from the United States, Italy and Spain. The analysed material was cDNA or gDNA that came from T cells, B-cell-depleted T cells, or PBMCs.

Clones were sequenced by immunoSEQ multiplex PCR, and TCRdb holds only the in-frame ones, with some missing. The top ten hold more than 4.5% of the sample, which has roughly 100,000 clones, roughly 90% seen once. V was clipped by 3 bases and J by 1 base; unmatched bases: 5. The CDR3 length is 16 residues. The germline V gene has CDR1 SGHVS and CDR2 FNYEAQ. The source is a woman aged 50 to 65 with COVID-19, enrolled during active disease. This chain links TRBV7-6 with TRBJ2-3; 9 bases match TRBD2. Sequencing was performed on peripheral blood. CDR3 residues: CASSLGWTSGTDTQYF. The CDR3 nucleotides are TGTGCCAGCAGCTTGGGTTGGACTAGCGGCACAGATACGCAGTATTTT.